This T cell receptor beta chain emerged from a study of blood T cell repertoires in COVID-19. Libraries were prepared by immunoSEQ multiplex PCR; TCRdb keeps only in-frame clonotypes and omits some of them. The table shows 200,000 to 250,000 clones, with 80% to 85% occurring only once. The sequencing sample was made of PBMCs or T cells enriched from blood (not recorded which). The TCR originated in a woman aged 40-49 years who had recovered from COVID-19.

The CDR3 protein is CASSSLLAGGDLAGELFF. For the CDR3, the DNA is TGTGCCAGTAGCTCCTTACTAGCGGGAGGGGATCTCGCCGGGGAGCTGTTTTTT. The J gene is TRBJ2-2, the V gene TRBV19, with 13 bases identical to TRBD2. Germline CDR1 LNHDA, CDR2 SQIVND (reference sequence). The CDR3 sequence is 18 residues long. With 6 bases clipped from V and 6 bases from J, the junction kept 13 bases outside the gene matches. Complete variable domain (other parts from reference TRBV19 and TRBJ2-2): DGGITQSPKYLFRKEGQNVTLSCEQNLNHDAMYWYRQDPGQGLRLIYYSQIVNDFQKGDIAEGYSVSREKKESFPLTVTSAQKNPTAFYLCASSSLLAGGDLAGELFFGEGSRLTVL.